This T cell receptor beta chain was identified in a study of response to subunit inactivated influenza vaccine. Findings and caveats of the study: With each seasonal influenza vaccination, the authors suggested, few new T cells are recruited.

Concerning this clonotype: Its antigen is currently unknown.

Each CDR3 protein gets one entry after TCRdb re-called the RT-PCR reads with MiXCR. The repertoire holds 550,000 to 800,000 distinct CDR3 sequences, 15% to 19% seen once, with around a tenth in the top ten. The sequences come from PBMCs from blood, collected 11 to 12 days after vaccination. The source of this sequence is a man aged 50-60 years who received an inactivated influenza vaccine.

DNA for the CDR3: TGTGCCAGCAGCTTTGAGGGGAGTACGCAGTATTTT. The encoded protein is CASSFEGSTQYF. The V and J genes are TRBV13 and TRBJ2-3, with D perhaps given as TRBD1 or TRBD2 (5 bases each). The CDR3 covers 12 residues. V lost 3 bases, J lost 8 bases, and 9 bases lay in between. Germline-derived CDR1 and CDR2 are PRHDT and FYEKMQ (reference sequence).